Below, 15 T cell receptor beta chains from the same sample are listed, as sequenced in a study of blood T cell repertoires in COVID-19. Here immunoSEQ multiplex PCR was the method, and the copy in TCRdb shows in-frame clones only, minus some. The sample shows about 300,000 clones, roughly 91% of them seen only once. The sequencing sample was made of PBMCs or T cells enriched from blood (not recorded which). These receptors were collected from a woman aged 45 to 65 who had been exposed to COVID-19.

The genes are TRBV19 and TRBJ1-4; possible D gene TRBD1, 5 bases. The CDR3 totals 13 residues. Between the trimmed V and J ends, which lost 9 bases and 7 bases, there was a span of 15 bases. Germline assignment: CDR1 LNHDA and CDR2 SQIVND (reference sequence). Here the CDR3 reads CARMGGFGEKLFF. DNA of the CDR3: TGTGCCAGAATGGGGGGTTTCGGTGAAAAACTGTTTTTT.

This clone is a singleton in its sample. The V gene is TRBV7-2, the J gene TRBJ1-5; D possibly corresponds to TRBD1 (6 bases). CDR1 is SGHTA and CDR2 is FQGNSA in the germline V gene. Trimming cost V 2 bases and J 2 bases, with 16 bases left between them. The CDR3 sequence is 17 residues long. The chain's CDR3 is CASSLTSGASGNQPQHF. The CDR3 nucleotides read TGTGCCAGCAGCTTAACGTCAGGGGCGTCTGGCAATCAGCCCCAGCATTTT.

The V gene is TRBV28, the J gene TRBJ1-5; D is uncertain. This CDR3 has 17 residues. V gave up 4 bases and J gave up 4 bases, with 20 bases separating them. Germline values: CDR1 MDHEN, CDR2 SYDVKM. The chain's CDR3 is CASSSATLSPANQPQHF. The CDR3, as DNA: TGTGCCAGCAGTTCAGCCACCCTCTCACCAGCGAATCAGCCCCAGCATTTT.

The J gene is TRBJ2-7, the V gene TRBV5-6; the D is unclear. This CDR3 region has 15 residues. Germline CDR1 SGHDT, CDR2 YYEEEE. Trimming cost V 0 bases and J 7 bases, with 17 bases left between them. The DNA of the CDR3 is TGTGCCAGCAGCTTGGTCGGTAAGGCATCCGGGGAGCAGTACTTC. Amino acids: CASSLVGKASGEQYF.

V gene TRBV2 combines with J gene TRBJ2-1; TRBD2 matches 8 bases. Germline loops: CDR1 SNHLY, CDR2 FYNNEI. This CDR3 has 13 residues. With 5 bases clipped from V and 8 bases from J, the junction kept 5 bases outside the gene matches. The CDR3 is CASSTGLVDEQFF. CDR3 DNA: TGTGCCAGCAGTACGGGACTAGTCGATGAGCAGTTCTTC.

The rearrangement links TRBV10-3 to TRBJ2-2; 10 bases line up with TRBD2. The CDR3 length is 14 residues. V was pared by 10 bases and J by 1 base, with 3 bases of the junction left unmatched. The germline CDR1 and CDR2 sequences are ENHRY and SYGVKD. The CDR3 protein is CATGLAENTGELFF. The CDR3 DNA follows: TGTGCCACCGGACTAGCGGAGAACACCGGGGAGCTGTTTTTT.

The chain is built from TRBV19 and TRBJ1-1, with no clear D. The germline gives CDR1 LNHDA, CDR2 SQIVND (reference sequence). Between the trimmed V and J ends, which lost 5 bases and 2 bases, there was a span of 18 bases. The CDR3 is made up of 16 amino acids. The CDR3 DNA reads TGTGCCAGTAGTCCCCGGAGATTGGGTTATAACACTGAAGCTTTCTTT. It encodes CASSPRRLGYNTEAFF. Full variable domain (outside the CDR3, taken from reference TRBV19 and TRBJ1-1): DGGITQSPKYLFRKEGQNVTLSCEQNLNHDAMYWYRQDPGQGLRLIYYSQIVNDFQKGDIAEGYSVSREKKESFPLTVTSAQKNPTAFYLCASSPRRLGYNTEAFFGQGTRLTVV.

This chain joins TRBV5-4 and TRBJ1-4; TRBD1 matches 10 bases. V gave up 3 bases and J gave up 8 bases; unmatched junction bases: 10. CDR3 length: 16 amino acids. Germline V CDR1 and CDR2: SGHNT, YYREEE (reference sequence). The CDR3 protein is CASSSHGQGGGEKLFF. Written as DNA, the CDR3 is TGTGCCAGCAGCTCTCACGGACAGGGGGGAGGCGAAAAACTGTTTTTT.

This chain uses TRBV27 with TRBJ2-7, with 7 bases that match TRBD1. CDR3 length: 15 amino acids. Germline CDR1 is MNHEY and CDR2 is SMNVEV (reference sequence). With V trimmed by 5 bases and J by 0 bases, 7 bases remained unmatched. CDR3 region: CASSPSDRYSYEQYF. In DNA form, the CDR3 reads TGTGCCAGCAGTCCCTCGGACAGGTACTCCTACGAGCAGTACTTC.

The chain links TRBV6-5 to TRBJ1-5, with D perhaps matching TRBD1 (6 bases). Germline V gives CDR1 MNHEY, CDR2 SVGAGI. V dropped 6 bases and J dropped 2 bases, with 14 bases sitting between them. The CDR3 sequence is 15 residues long. CDR3 nucleotide sequence: TGTGCCAGCAGGATTGTACCAGGGGGCAATCAGCCCCAGCATTTT. This translates into CASRIVPGGNQPQHF.

This chain connects TRBV19 to TRBJ2-2, with 7 bases aligning to TRBD2. CDR3 size: 15 residues. V lost 3 bases and J lost 6; bases outside the gene matches: 7. Germline CDR1 reads LNHDA; CDR2 reads SQIVND (reference sequence). CDR3 sequence: CASSIQTGGAGELFF. The CDR3 coding sequence is TGTGCCAGTAGTATCCAGACGGGAGGCGCCGGGGAGCTGTTTTTT.

The V and J genes are TRBV5-1 and TRBJ1-1; maybe TRBD1 (5 bases). This CDR3 region has 14 residues. V lost 4 bases, J lost 1 base, and 11 bases lay in between. CDR1 is SGHRS, CDR2 YFSETQ, per germline. CDR3 coding DNA: TGCGCCAGCAGCCACTCCGGGGGGAACACTGAAGCTTTCTTT. Its protein product is CASSHSGGNTEAFF.

The rearrangement links TRBV29-1 to TRBJ1-2; a possible D gene is TRBD1 (6 bases). The CDR3 has 18 residues. V was pared by 6 bases and J by 1 base, with 27 bases between. Germline-derived CDR1 and CDR2 are SQVTM and ANQGSEA. The CDR3 protein is CSVLGTSGISPLNYGYTF. DNA of the CDR3: TGCAGCGTGTTAGGGACATCAGGCATCTCACCGCTTAACTATGGCTACACCTTC.

This rearrangement joins TRBV7-9 to TRBJ1-2; the D gene is possibly TRBD1 (6 bases). The length of the CDR3 is 15 residues. The V and J ends lost 5 bases and 8 bases respectively, with 21 bases between them. Germline V lookup: CDR1 SEHNR, CDR2 FQNEAQ (reference sequence). This CDR3 reads CASSIQQGGDGGYTF. CDR3 bases: TGTGCCAGCAGCATACAACAGGGAGGGGATGGAGGCTACACCTTC. The whole variable domain, filled in from reference TRBV7-9 and TRBJ1-2, reads DTGVSQNPRHKITKRGQNVTFRCDPISEHNRLYWYRQTLGQGPEFLTYFQNEAQLEKSRLLSDRFSAERPKGSFSTLEIQRTEQGDSAMYLCASSIQQGGDGGYTFGSGTRLTVV.

This chain links TRBV20-1 with TRBJ2-1, with D possibly called TRBD1 or TRBD2 (6 bases each). The germline V and J ends were trimmed by 3 bases and 2 bases, with 17 bases remaining between them. The CDR3 runs 16 residues. Germline lookup yields CDR1 DFQATT and CDR2 SNEGSKA (reference sequence). CDR3 bases: TGCAGTGCTAGTGGAGGGGGTGCTTATCCCTACAATGAGCAGTTCTTC. Translating gives CSASGGGAYPYNEQFF.